The 5 T cell receptor beta chains presented below share a single source sample, sequenced in a study of T cell responses to AZD1222 COVID-19 vaccine. TCRdb's copy holds only in-frame clones and misses some; the assay was immunoSEQ multiplex PCR. The sample lists 150,000 to 200,000 clones, 85% to 95% occurring once. Sequenced here: peripheral blood, sampled on day 0 of AZD1222 vaccination. Receptors originate from an adult in good health.

V gene TRBV27 combines with J gene TRBJ1-2; 10 positions match TRBD1. CDR3 length equals 16 residues. Trimming cost V 4 bases and J 3 bases; bases outside gene matches: 8. Germline-derived CDR1 and CDR2 are MNHEY and SMNVEV (reference sequence). The CDR3 region is CASSWDRGALYYGYTF. The CDR3 nucleotides are TGTGCCAGCAGTTGGGACAGGGGAGCGCTTTACTATGGCTACACCTTC.

V and J are TRBV27 and TRBJ2-1; 11 nucleotides agree with TRBD2. Germline assignment: CDR1 MNHEY and CDR2 SMNVEV (reference sequence). J gave up 0 bases and V 5 bases, and 3 bases lay outside the gene matches. CDR3 length: 16 amino acids. This chain's CDR3 is CASSMLAGGSYNEQFF. The CDR3 DNA reads as TGTGCCAGCAGTATGCTAGCGGGAGGCTCCTACAATGAGCAGTTCTTC.

This chain connects TRBV7-9 to TRBJ2-1, with D unclear. The CDR3 has 14 residues. Trimming stripped 5 bases from V and 4 bases from J, with 12 bases between. The V gene's germline CDR1 is SEHNR and CDR2 FQNEAQ (reference sequence). CDR3 amino acids: CASSRRGPYNEQFF. CDR3 sequence (DNA): TGTGCCAGCAGCCGACGAGGACCTTACAATGAGCAGTTCTTC.

Only one count was recorded for this clone. The chain is built from TRBV7-2 and TRBJ2-5; D might be TRBD1 (5 bases). V gave up 2 bases and J gave up 5 bases, with 6 bases separating them. The CDR3 has 12 amino acids. CDR1 SGHTA and CDR2 FQGNSA come from the germline V gene. The CDR3 coding sequence is TGTGCCAGCAGCTTAAAGGGGGAGACCCAGTACTTC. Its protein is CASSLKGETQYF. Using reference TRBV7-2 and TRBJ2-5 for the parts outside the CDR3, the full variable domain is GAGVSQSPSNKVTEKGKDVELRCDPISGHTALYWYRQSLGQGLEFLIYFQGNSAPDKSGLPSDRFSAERTGGSVSTLTIQRTQQEDSAVYLCASSLKGETQYFGPGTRLLVL.

The genes are TRBV9 and TRBJ1-4, with 9 bases aligning to TRBD1. The V segment lost 3 bases and the J segment 7 bases; nucleotides outside the gene matches: 7. There are 15 residues in the CDR3. CDR1 and CDR2 (germline): SGDLS, YYNGEE. The CDR3 is CASSAEQGAREKLFF. The CDR3 DNA reads TGTGCCAGCAGCGCCGAACAGGGGGCACGTGAAAAACTGTTTTTT.